One and the same sample provided the 20 T cell receptor beta chains below, sequenced in a study of T cell responses to AZD1222 COVID-19 vaccine. Clones were read by immunoSEQ multiplex PCR, and TCRdb kept only the in-frame ones, dropping some. The table includes about 200,000 clones, roughly 91% detected once. The source was peripheral blood, collected on day 0 of MenACWY control vaccination. The origin of the receptors is an adult in good health.

J is TRBJ2-6 and V is TRBV10-3, with D unclear. V dropped 11 bases and J dropped 0 bases, with 11 bases sitting between them. This CDR3 has 14 residues. CDR1 is ENHRY and CDR2 is SYGVKD in the germline V gene. CDR3 loop: CASRGDSGANVLTF. In nucleotides, the CDR3 is TGTGCCTCTAGAGGTGACTCTGGGGCCAACGTCCTGACTTTC.

This sequence joins TRBV19 and TRBJ1-2; D unresolved. The germline CDR1 and CDR2 sequences are LNHDA and SQIVND (reference sequence). Trimming pared 7 bases from V and 2 bases from J, leaving 8 bases between. The CDR3 sequence is 12 residues long. The CDR3 DNA is TGTGCCAGTAACCGGGAGAACTATGGCTACACCTTC. Its translation is CASNRENYGYTF.

V gene TRBV30 combines with J gene TRBJ1-6; 11 bases are a match to TRBD1. The CDR3 is 13 amino acids. Germline-derived CDR1 and CDR2 are GTSNPN and SVGIG (reference sequence). J gave up 11 bases and V 3 bases, and 3 bases lay outside the gene matches. The CDR3 is CAWSRDRGTPLHF. The DNA of the CDR3 is TGTGCCTGGAGCCGGGACAGGGGGACACCCCTCCACTTT.

Turning to this clone: A junction boundary mismatches the germline segment, possibly from a read error. V is TRBV6-2 or TRBV6-3 and J is TRBJ2-6; 8 nucleotides match TRBD2. The CDR3 runs to 15 residues. The germline gives CDR1 MNHEY, CDR2 SVGEGT. CDR3 protein: CAGSYGGAGANVLTF. CDR3 in DNA: TGTGCCGGCAGTTACGGGGGGGCAGGGGCCAACGTCCTGACTTTC.

V gene TRBV18 combines with J gene TRBJ1-5; D is unresolved. CDR3 length equals 15 residues. The germline gives CDR1 KGHSH, CDR2 LQKENI. Trimming left V 3 bases short and J 6 bases short, with 15 bases between. CDR3 residues: CASSPRREVGQPQHF. DNA of the CDR3: TGTGCCAGCTCACCGAGAAGGGAAGTAGGTCAGCCCCAGCATTTT.

The rearrangement links TRBV6-2 or TRBV6-3 to TRBJ1-3; D unclear. The length of the CDR3 is 14 residues. Trimming left V 2 bases short and J 0 bases short, with 5 bases between. The germline V gene encodes CDR1 MNHEY and CDR2 SVGEGT. CDR3 DNA: TGTGCCAGCAGTTACCCGAGCTCTGGAAACACCATATATTTT. Translation: CASSYPSSGNTIYF.

V usage is TRBV6-5 and J usage is TRBJ2-2; tentatively, D is TRBD2 (6 bases). The CDR3 totals 14 residues. CDR1 is MNHEY and CDR2 is SVGAGI in the germline V gene. The V end was cut by 3 bases, the J end by 6 bases, with 11 bases between. The CDR3 DNA follows: TGTGCCAGCAGTTATATTCCGGGGGCCGGGGAGCTGTTTTTT. It is translated as CASSYIPGAGELFF.

The V and J genes are TRBV13 and TRBJ2-1; 8 bases fit TRBD2. This CDR3 is 15 amino acids long. Trimming removed 4 bases from V and 4 bases from J; junction bases left unmatched: 6. Germline V gene sequence: CDR1 PRHDT, CDR2 FYEKMQ (reference sequence). CDR3 coding DNA: TGTGCCAGCAGCTCGAGCGGGGGCCTATACAATGAGCAGTTCTTC. Translating it yields CASSSSGGLYNEQFF.

This chain uses TRBV28 with TRBJ1-6; TRBD1 matches at 7 bases. From germline, CDR1 is MDHEN and CDR2 SYDVKM. This CDR3 region has 14 residues. The trim removed 7 bases at V and 8 bases at J, leaving 8 bases unmatched. DNA of the CDR3: TGTGCCAGCACTCCCGGGACAGCAGATTCACCCCTCCACTTT. Its protein is CASTPGTADSPLHF.

The chain recombines TRBV13 with TRBJ2-3, with D possibly matching TRBD1 (5 bases). The CDR3 loop spans 16 amino acids. The germline V gene has CDR1 PRHDT and CDR2 FYEKMQ (reference sequence). The V and J ends lost 1 base and 1 base respectively, with 12 bases between them. Here the CDR3 reads CASSLEGAPRTDTQYF. The CDR3 DNA reads TGTGCCAGCAGCTTAGAAGGGGCCCCCCGCACAGATACGCAGTATTTT.

This clone was recorded a few times. The CDR3 here is CASSLGTGNQPQHF. Here the CDR3 DNA reads TGTGCCAGCAGTTTGGGGACAGGGAATCAGCCCCAGCATTTT. This rearrangement joins TRBV28 to TRBJ1-5; 9 positions agree with TRBD1. J lost 4 bases, V lost 3 bases, and 1 base had no gene match. Germline V gene data show CDR1 as MDHEN and CDR2 as SYDVKM. The CDR3 length is 14 residues.

This clone was seen only once. The V gene is TRBV27, the J gene TRBJ2-3; D might be TRBD2 (7 bases). Trimming shortened V by 8 bases and J by 6 bases, and 15 bases separated the two germline ends. Germline CDR1 is MNHEY and CDR2 is SMNVEV (reference sequence). The CDR3 totals 13 residues. The CDR3, as DNA: TGTGCCAGCTGGGTATGGGGGGGCGATACGCAGTATTTT. The encoded protein is CASWVWGGDTQYF.

The chain has TRBV30 and TRBJ1-5; D is undetermined. This CDR3 contains 12 residues. Germline V lookup: CDR1 GTSNPN, CDR2 SVGIG (reference sequence). V dropped 5 bases and J dropped 7 bases, with 12 bases sitting between them. CDR3 amino acids: CAWAQGGQPQHF. CDR3 sequence (DNA): TGTGCCTGGGCCCAAGGAGGACAGCCCCAGCATTTT.

This rearrangement joins TRBV27 to TRBJ2-3; weak D call: TRBD2 (6 bases). The CDR3 covers 15 residues. Germline V gene lookup returns CDR1 MNHEY and CDR2 SMNVEV (reference sequence). V gave up 6 bases and J gave up 3 bases, with 16 bases separating them. The CDR3 region has the DNA TGTGCCAGCAGCTATCAGGGAGGTTGGACAGATACGCAGTATTTT. Translating it yields CASSYQGGWTDTQYF.

This clone occurred once. The V call is TRBV18, the J call TRBJ1-6; the match to TRBD1 covers 8 bases. Germline V CDR1 and CDR2: KGHSH, LQKENI. This CDR3 contains 15 residues. The V and J ends lost 2 bases and 6 bases, in that order; junction bases with no gene match: 3. The CDR3 loop reads CASSPRTGPNSPLHF. The DNA of the CDR3 is TGTGCCAGCTCACCAAGGACAGGGCCTAATTCACCCCTCCACTTT.

V is TRBV7-9 and J is TRBJ1-2; 9 bases fit TRBD1. Germline CDR1 SEHNR, CDR2 FQNEAQ (reference sequence). The J segment lost 5 bases and the V segment lost 4 bases, leaving 5 bases of the junction unmatched. This CDR3 region has 14 residues. CDR3 region: CASSWGQGLYGYTF. The CDR3 region has the DNA TGTGCCAGCAGCTGGGGACAGGGCTTATATGGCTACACCTTC. Based on the CDR3 plus reference TRBV7-9 and TRBJ1-2, the full variable domain is DTGVSQNPRHKITKRGQNVTFRCDPISEHNRLYWYRQTLGQGPEFLTYFQNEAQLEKSRLLSDRFSAERPKGSFSTLEIQRTEQGDSAMYLCASSWGQGLYGYTFGSGTRLTVV.

The chain links TRBV20-1 to TRBJ1-1; D gene uncertain. Germline V gene sequence: CDR1 DFQATT, CDR2 SNEGSKA (reference sequence). V was trimmed by 5 bases and J by 5 bases, leaving 9 bases between them. The CDR3 runs 11 residues. CDR3: CSAVRFTEAFF. CDR3 coding DNA: TGCAGTGCTGTCAGATTTACTGAAGCTTTCTTT.

The genes are TRBV7-2 and TRBJ2-3; D ambiguous. This CDR3 comprises 14 residues. V lost 5 bases, J lost 1 base, and 10 bases lay in between. Germline CDR1 is SGHTA and CDR2 is FQGNSA. CDR3 in amino acids: CASSPSWGTDTQYF. The CDR3 DNA follows: TGTGCCAGCAGCCCCAGTTGGGGCACAGATACGCAGTATTTT. Full variable domain (outside the CDR3, taken from reference TRBV7-2 and TRBJ2-3): GAGVSQSPSNKVTEKGKDVELRCDPISGHTALYWYRQSLGQGLEFLIYFQGNSAPDKSGLPSDRFSAERTGGSVSTLTIQRTQQEDSAVYLCASSPSWGTDTQYFGPGTRLTVL.

V usage is TRBV3-1 (or the pseudogene TRBV3-2) and J usage is TRBJ1-2, with a possible D match to TRBD1 (6 bases). CDR3 length: 17 residues. The germline CDR1 and CDR2 sequences are LGHDT and YNNKEL (reference sequence). V lost 1 base, J lost 1 base, and 16 bases lay in between. The CDR3 bases are TGTGCCAGCAGCCAAGGAAGAACAGGGAGGGGTAACTATGGCTACACCTTC. This gives the protein CASSQGRTGRGNYGYTF.

The chain recombines TRBV19 with TRBJ2-1, with 7 nucleotides matching TRBD2. This CDR3 is 15 amino acids long. CDR1 LNHDA and CDR2 SQIVND come from the germline V gene (reference sequence). Losses at the gene ends were 5 bases for V and 6 bases for J; bases not matched to a gene: 10. The CDR3 reads CASSPAGTKINEQFF. In nucleotides, the CDR3 is TGTGCCAGTAGTCCCGCCGGGACTAAAATCAATGAGCAGTTCTTC.